The clone carrying this T cell receptor beta chain showed up just a few times. These data belong to a study of T cells in Graves' hyperthyroidism and ophthalmopathy. Regions amplified from RNA transcripts were the TCR beta CDR3 regions. The TCR CDR3 first-round RT-PCR relied on the HTBI primer set. TCRdb re-called the multiplex PCR reads with MiXCR, one entry per CDR3 protein. The table includes fewer than 450,000 distinct CDR3 sequences, less than 20% detected once. Germline CDR1 reads MNHNS; CDR2 reads SASEGT. Trimming removed 9 bases from V and 0 bases from J, with 9 bases in between. The CDR3 extends over 13 amino acids.

This TCR was sampled from a man aged 18 to 35 with Graves' ophthalmopathy. The V gene is TRBV6-1, the J gene TRBJ1-5, with D perhaps matching TRBD1 (6 bases). Source material: blood. The CDR3 DNA is TGTGCCAGTAGGGACAATAGCAATCAGCCCCAGCATTTT. This gives the protein CASRDNSNQPQHF.